This TCR beta chain derives from a study of cytomegalovirus exposure and HLA in healthy donors. Every donor was a healthy person donating bone marrow. Trimming stripped 2 bases from V and 2 bases from J, with 15 bases between. The CDR3 is made up of 16 amino acids. Germline assignment: CDR1 MDHEN and CDR2 SYDVKM. This PCR relied on a set of 60 Vbeta primers and 13 Jbeta primers. Only in-frame clones appear in the TCRdb table, and some are missing; sequencing was by immunoSEQ multiplex PCR. The repertoire consists of 54,000 or so clones, with roughly 50% occurring once and the leading ten covering about 12%. General study findings and limits: Sequencing depth roughly uniform across donors was assumed in presence/absence analyses. A later analysis found TCR association rates differed by HLA locus, highest for DRB1 and lowest for HLA-C.

A remark on this clone: Its antigen is currently unknown.

This TCR was recovered from a human donor in good health. The V and J genes are TRBV28 and TRBJ1-2; D uncertain. Sequenced sample: PBMCs. Here the CDR3 reads CASSLGARGRNYGYTF. CDR3 DNA sequence: TGTGCCAGCAGTTTAGGAGCTCGGGGAAGAAACTATGGCTACACCTTC.